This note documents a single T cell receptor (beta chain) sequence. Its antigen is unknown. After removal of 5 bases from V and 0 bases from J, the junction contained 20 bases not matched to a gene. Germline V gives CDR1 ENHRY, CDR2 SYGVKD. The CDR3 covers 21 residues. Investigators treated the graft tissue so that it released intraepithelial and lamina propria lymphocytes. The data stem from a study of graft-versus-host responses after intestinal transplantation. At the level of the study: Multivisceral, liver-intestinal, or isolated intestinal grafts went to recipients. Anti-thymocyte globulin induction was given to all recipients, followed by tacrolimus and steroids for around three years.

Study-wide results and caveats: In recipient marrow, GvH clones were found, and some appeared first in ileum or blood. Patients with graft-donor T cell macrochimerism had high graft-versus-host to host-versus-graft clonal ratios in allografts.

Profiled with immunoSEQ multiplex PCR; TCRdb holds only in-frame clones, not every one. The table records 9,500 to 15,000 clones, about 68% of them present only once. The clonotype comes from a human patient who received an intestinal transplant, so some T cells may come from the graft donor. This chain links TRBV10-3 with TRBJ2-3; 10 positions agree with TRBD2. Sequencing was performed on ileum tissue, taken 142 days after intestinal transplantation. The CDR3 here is CAISTSGAGRENSPSTDTQYF. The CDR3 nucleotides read TGTGCCATCAGTACTAGCGGGGCGGGCCGTGAAAATTCTCCTAGCACAGATACGCAGTATTTT.